This T cell receptor beta chain was sequenced in a study of CD8 T cells in Susac syndrome. Sequencing of TCR beta was performed on blood CD8+ T cells and on blood CD4+ T cells. V lost 1 base, J lost 2 bases, and 7 bases lay in between. CDR1 and CDR2 (germline): SGHDT, YYEEEE. This CDR3 is built from 14 residues. This clonotype came up a few times. A quantity of roughly 0.5 to 1 ug RNA underwent reverse transcription using random hexamers. TCRdb recomputed calls from the immunoSEQ multiplex PCR reads with MiXCR, one row per CDR3 protein. Of about 440,000 distinct CDR3 sequences listed, roughly 85% are singletons.

This TCR was recovered from a human donor with multiple sclerosis. V usage is TRBV5-6 and J usage is TRBJ1-3, with D tentatively TRBD1 (6 bases). Sample: CD8+ T cells from PBMCs. This chain's CDR3 is CASSLSGAGNTIYF. DNA for the CDR3: TGTGCCAGCAGCTTGTCAGGGGCTGGAAACACCATATATTTT.